This T cell receptor beta chain was observed in a study of blood T cell repertoires in COVID-19. Measured with immunoSEQ multiplex PCR; TCRdb has only the in-frame clones, and not every one. The sample records some 150,000 clones, around 81% being singletons. The sample taken for sequencing was peripheral blood. This sequence originates from a man aged 60 to 69 with active or convalescent COVID-19.

The chain's CDR3 is CASSLIEAAYGYTF. CDR3 DNA sequence: TGTGCCAGCAGTCTGATAGAGGCGGCCTATGGCTACACCTTC. The rearrangement links TRBV28 to TRBJ1-2; D unclear. V was cut by 5 bases and J by 4 bases, with 14 bases left in between. CDR3 length equals 14 residues. Looked up from germline, CDR1 is MDHEN and CDR2 is SYDVKM.